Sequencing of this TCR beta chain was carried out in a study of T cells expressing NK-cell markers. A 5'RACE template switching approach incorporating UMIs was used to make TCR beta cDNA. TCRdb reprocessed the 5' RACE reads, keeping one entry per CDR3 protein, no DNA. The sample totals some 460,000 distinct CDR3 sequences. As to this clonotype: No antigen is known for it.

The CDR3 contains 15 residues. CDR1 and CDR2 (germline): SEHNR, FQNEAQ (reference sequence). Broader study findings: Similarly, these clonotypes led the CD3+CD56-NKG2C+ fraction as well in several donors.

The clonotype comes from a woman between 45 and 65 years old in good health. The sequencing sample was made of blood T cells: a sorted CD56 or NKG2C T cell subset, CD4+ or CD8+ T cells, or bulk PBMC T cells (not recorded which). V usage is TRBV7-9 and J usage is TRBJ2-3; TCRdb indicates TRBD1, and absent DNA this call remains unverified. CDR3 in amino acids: CASSRPVGNTDTQYF.